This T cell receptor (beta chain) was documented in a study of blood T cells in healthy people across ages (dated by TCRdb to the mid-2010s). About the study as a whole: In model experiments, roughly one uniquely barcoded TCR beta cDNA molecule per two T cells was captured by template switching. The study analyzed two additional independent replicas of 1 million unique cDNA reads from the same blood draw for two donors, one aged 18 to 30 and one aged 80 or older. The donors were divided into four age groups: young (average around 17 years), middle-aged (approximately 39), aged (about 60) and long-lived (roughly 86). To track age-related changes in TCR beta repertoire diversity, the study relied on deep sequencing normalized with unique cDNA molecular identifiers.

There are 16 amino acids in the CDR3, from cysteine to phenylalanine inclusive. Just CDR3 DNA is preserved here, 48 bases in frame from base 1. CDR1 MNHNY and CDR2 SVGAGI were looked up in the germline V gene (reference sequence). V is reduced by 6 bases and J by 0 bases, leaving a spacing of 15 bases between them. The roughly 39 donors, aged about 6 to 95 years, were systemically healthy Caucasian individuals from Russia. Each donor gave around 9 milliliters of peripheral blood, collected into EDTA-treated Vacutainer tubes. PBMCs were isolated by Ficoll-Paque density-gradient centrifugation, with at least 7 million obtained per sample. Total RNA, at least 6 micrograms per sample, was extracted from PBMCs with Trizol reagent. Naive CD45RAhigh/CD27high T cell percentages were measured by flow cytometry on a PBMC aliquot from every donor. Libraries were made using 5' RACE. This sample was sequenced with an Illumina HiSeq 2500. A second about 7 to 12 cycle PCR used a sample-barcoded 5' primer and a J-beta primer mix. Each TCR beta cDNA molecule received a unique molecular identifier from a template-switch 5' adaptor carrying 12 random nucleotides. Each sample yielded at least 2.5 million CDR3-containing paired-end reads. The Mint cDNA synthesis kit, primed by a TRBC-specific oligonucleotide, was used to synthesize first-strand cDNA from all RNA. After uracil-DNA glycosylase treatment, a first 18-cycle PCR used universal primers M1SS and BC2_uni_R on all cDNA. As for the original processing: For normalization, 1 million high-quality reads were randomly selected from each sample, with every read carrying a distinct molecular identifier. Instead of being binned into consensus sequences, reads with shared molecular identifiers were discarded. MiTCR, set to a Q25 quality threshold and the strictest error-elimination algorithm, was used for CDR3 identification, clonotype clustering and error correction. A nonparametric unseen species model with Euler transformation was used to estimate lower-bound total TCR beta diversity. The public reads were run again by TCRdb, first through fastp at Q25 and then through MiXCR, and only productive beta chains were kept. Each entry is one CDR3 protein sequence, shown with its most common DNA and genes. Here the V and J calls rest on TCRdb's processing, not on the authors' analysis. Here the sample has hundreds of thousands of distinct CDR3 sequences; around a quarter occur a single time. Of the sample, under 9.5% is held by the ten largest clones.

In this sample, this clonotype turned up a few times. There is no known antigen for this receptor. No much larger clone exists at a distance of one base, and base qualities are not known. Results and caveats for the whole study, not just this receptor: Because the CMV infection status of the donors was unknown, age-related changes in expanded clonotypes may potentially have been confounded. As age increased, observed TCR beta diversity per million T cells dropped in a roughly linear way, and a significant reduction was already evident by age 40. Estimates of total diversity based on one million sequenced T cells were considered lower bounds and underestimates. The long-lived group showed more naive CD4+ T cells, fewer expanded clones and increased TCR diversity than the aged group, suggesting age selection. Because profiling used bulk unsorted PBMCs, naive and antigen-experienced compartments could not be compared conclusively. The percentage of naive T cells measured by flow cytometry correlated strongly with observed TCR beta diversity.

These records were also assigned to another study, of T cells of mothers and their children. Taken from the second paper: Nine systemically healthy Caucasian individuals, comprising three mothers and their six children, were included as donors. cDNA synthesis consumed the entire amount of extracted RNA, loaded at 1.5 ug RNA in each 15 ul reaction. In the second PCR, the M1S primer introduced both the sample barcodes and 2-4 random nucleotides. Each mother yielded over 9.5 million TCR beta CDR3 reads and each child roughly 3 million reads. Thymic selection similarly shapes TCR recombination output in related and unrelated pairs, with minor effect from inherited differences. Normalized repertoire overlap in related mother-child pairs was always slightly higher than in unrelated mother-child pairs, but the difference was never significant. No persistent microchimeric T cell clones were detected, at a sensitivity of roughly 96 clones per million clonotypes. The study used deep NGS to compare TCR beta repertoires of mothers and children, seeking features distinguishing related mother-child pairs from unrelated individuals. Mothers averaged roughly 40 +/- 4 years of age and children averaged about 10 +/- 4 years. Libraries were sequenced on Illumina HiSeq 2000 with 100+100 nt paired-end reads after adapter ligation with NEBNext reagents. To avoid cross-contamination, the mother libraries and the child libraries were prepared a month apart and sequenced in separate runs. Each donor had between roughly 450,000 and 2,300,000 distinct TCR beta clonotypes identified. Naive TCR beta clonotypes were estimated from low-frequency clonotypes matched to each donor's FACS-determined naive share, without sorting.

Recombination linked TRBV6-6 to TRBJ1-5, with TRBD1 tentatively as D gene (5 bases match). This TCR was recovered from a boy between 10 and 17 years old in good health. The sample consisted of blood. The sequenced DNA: TGTGCCAGCAGCTCCGGGACTGACTATAGCAATCAGCCCCAGCATTTT. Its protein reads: CASSSGTDYSNQPQHF.